A selection of T cell receptor beta chains follows, all from one sample in a study of identical twins. MiXCR was run by TCRdb on the 5' RACE reads, yielding one entry per CDR3 protein. The table includes around 1.7 million distinct CDR3 sequences, about 32% detected once. Source material: cord blood. These receptors were obtained from a newborn girl in good health. CDR3s include the opening cysteine and the closing phenylalanine or tryptophan. D genes are given only for firm matches. The listing skips clone size in some rows; elsewhere it reads once, few, many or a size class.

v_gene	abundance	j_gene	d_gene	CDR3nt	CDR3aa
TRBV20-1	-	TRBJ1-1	-	TGCAGTGCCCTGGGAGGGAACACTGAAGCTTTCTTT	CSALGGNTEAFF
TRBV3-1	few	TRBJ2-7	TRBD1	TGTGCCAGCAGCCCGTATGACAGGGGGAACTACGAGCAGTACTTC	CASSPYDRGNYEQYF
TRBV7-9	-	TRBJ2-3	-	TGTGCCAGCAGACTAGAAGATACGCAGTATTTT	CASRLEDTQYF
TRBV20-1	-	TRBJ2-1	TRBD2	TGCAGTGCTAGAGAAGGGAACGGGAGGGCGGACAATGAGCAGTTCTTC	CSAREGNGRADNEQFF
TRBV29-1	many	TRBJ2-7	-	TGCAGCGTTGGTCGGCAGGGGCTACCCTACGAGCAGTACTTC	CSVGRQGLPYEQYF
TRBV27	-	TRBJ1-2	-	TGTGCCAGCAGAGCTATCGGGAGCTATGGCTACACCTTC	CASRAIGSYGYTF
TRBV20-1	-	TRBJ2-1	-	TGCAGTGCTAGAGATCTGAAGAGCGAGTTCTTC	CSARDLKSEFF
TRBV21-1	-	TRBJ2-7	-	TGTGCCAGCATCCCGACCCTCTACGAGCAGTACTTC	CASIPTLYEQYF
TRBV28	-	TRBJ1-2	-	TGTGCCAGCAGTTCGGCCCCTGAGGGCTACACCTTC	CASSSAPEGYTF
TRBV25-1	-	TRBJ2-1	TRBD2	TGTGCCAGCCAGAAGGGACTAGCGGGGGACCCCCCCTACAATGAGCAGTTCTTC	CASQKGLAGDPPYNEQFF
TRBV28	few	TRBJ2-5	TRBD1	TGTGCCAGCAGTGGACAGGGTTACCAAGAGACCCAGTACTTC	CASSGQGYQETQYF
TRBV29-1	-	TRBJ1-2	TRBD1	TGCAGCGTTGCCCACACAGGGGTGATTGTCAATGGCTACACCTTC	CSVAHTGVIVNGYTF
TRBV20-1	-	TRBJ1-2	TRBD1	TGCAGTGCTAGAGATCTTAACAGGGGGCGTCACTGCTACACCTTC	CSARDLNRGRHCYTF
TRBV15	few	TRBJ2-7	TRBD2	TGTGCCACCAGCAGAGAAGCGGGGTTTTACGAGCAGTACTTC	CATSREAGFYEQYF
TRBV4-1	-	TRBJ2-1	-	TGCGCCAGCAGCCAAGATGGTCGGGGGAATGAGCAGTTCTTC	CASSQDGRGNEQFF
TRBV27	few	TRBJ2-3	TRBD1	TGTGCCAGCAGTTCCCCTCGACCCAGGGGGCGGGCAGATACGCAGTATTTT	CASSSPRPRGRADTQYF
TRBV12-3/TRBV12-4	few	TRBJ1-2	-	TGTGCCAGCAGTTTTCGCGGGGTGGCTGGCTACACCTTC	CASSFRGVAGYTF
TRBV20-1	-	TRBJ2-3	-	TGCAGTGCTAGGACCGCTTACACAGATACGCAGTATTTT	CSARTAYTDTQYF
TRBV20-1	-	TRBJ2-7	TRBD2	TGCAGTGCCAGCCCAGCTTCTTTGGCGGGGGTCCCGAGCTCCTACAATGAGCAGTACTTC	CSASPASLAGVPSSYNEQYF
TRBV20-1	-	TRBJ1-5	TRBD1	TGCAGTGTTAACAGGGGGCGCAGCAATCAGCCCCAGCATTTT	CSVNRGRSNQPQHF
TRBV12-3/TRBV12-4	few	TRBJ1-1	TRBD1	TGTGCCAGCAGTTTAAGGACAGGACCCACTGAAGCTTTCTTT	CASSLRTGPTEAFF
TRBV3-1	few	TRBJ2-5	-	TGTGCCAGCAGCCAAGTCGGAGTTGAGCAGTACTTC	CASSQVGVEQYF
TRBV10-3	-	TRBJ2-1	-	TGTGCTCTCGGGGGGCCCCGCGATGAGCAGTTCTTC	CALGGPRDEQFF
TRBV9	-	TRBJ2-1	-	TGTGCCAGCAGCGTAGCTAGCGAGAGGGCCAATGAGCAGTTCTTC	CASSVASERANEQFF
TRBV28	-	TRBJ2-7	-	TGTGCCAGCAGCCATGGGGGGAACGAGCAGTACTTC	CASSHGGNEQYF
TRBV4-2	few	TRBJ1-6	TRBD1	TGTGCCAGCAGCCAAGGAGGACAGGGCTATAATTCACCCCTCCACTTT	CASSQGGQGYNSPLHF
TRBV9	-	TRBJ2-1	TRBD2	TGTGCCAGCAGCGCAAGACTAGCGGGAGTTGGCGAGCAGTTCTTC	CASSARLAGVGEQFF
TRBV3-1	few	TRBJ2-3	-	TGTGCCAGCAGCCAAGATCCGCCAGGAGGAAGCACAGATACGCAGTATTTT	CASSQDPPGGSTDTQYF
TRBV9	many	TRBJ1-1	-	TGTGCCAGCAGCTCCGGCGGGGGGAACACTGAAGCTTTCTTT	CASSSGGGNTEAFF
TRBV12-3/TRBV12-4	few	TRBJ1-2	-	TGTGCCAGCGGCGTACAGGGCTTCTATGGCTACACCTTC	CASGVQGFYGYTF
TRBV4-1	few	TRBJ2-1	-	TGCGCCAGCAGCCAACGTCCGCGAAATGAGCAGTTCTTC	CASSQRPRNEQFF
TRBV15	once	TRBJ1-1	TRBD1	TGTGCCACCAACAGGGGATTGGATTGGACTGAAGCTTTCTTT	CATNRGLDWTEAFF
TRBV12-3/TRBV12-4	-	TRBJ1-2	-	TGTGCCAGCAGCTCACTTTACCTGGGATTGGACTGGGGCCACACCTTC	CASSSLYLGLDWGHTF
TRBV24-1	-	TRBJ2-1	TRBD2	TGTGCCACCAGTGATCCCGGGACTACCTACAATGAGCAGTTCTTC	CATSDPGTTYNEQFF